The clone carrying this T cell receptor (beta chain) has more than one count but fewer than ten. As yet, its antigen is unknown. The data derive from a study of cytomegalovirus exposure and HLA in healthy donors. General study findings and limits: In a later analysis, at a false discovery rate of 0.05, roughly 17,000 TCR beta sequences matched HLA alleles. When analyzed later, the rates of TCR association showed variation by HLA locus, with DRB1 the most and HLA-C the fewest. In a later analysis, most CMV-associated TCR beta chains appeared HLA-restricted.

At the time of sampling, donors were nominally healthy, though unrecorded immune exposures were likely. PCR amplification relied on 60 Vbeta primers (plus 13 Jbeta primers). Clones were read by immunoSEQ multiplex PCR, and TCRdb kept only the in-frame ones, dropping some. In the table there are 120,000 to 150,000 clones, over 70% of which are singletons. The sequence derives from a woman between 40 and 50 years old in good health and CMV-seronegative. Sequenced: PBMCs.

The CDR3: CASSPWPDTGRGNTIYF. The CDR3 DNA reads TGCGCCAGCAGCCCATGGCCGGACACCGGGCGGGGAAACACCATATATTTT. The V gene is TRBV4-1, the J gene TRBJ1-3; perhaps TRBD1 as D (5 bases). V lost 4 bases to trimming and J lost 4 bases, with 20 bases between them. Germline V gene sequence: CDR1 MGHRA, CDR2 YSYEKL. The length of the CDR3 is 17 residues.